This T cell receptor beta chain appears in the sequencing data of a study of CD8 T cells in Susac syndrome. CDR1 is LNHDA, CDR2 SQIVND, per germline (reference sequence). The CDR3 extends over 12 amino acids. Deletions cut 6 bases from V and 4 bases from J, with 9 bases between. Reverse transcription of about 0.5 to 1 ug RNA used random hexamers. TCRdb recomputed calls from the immunoSEQ multiplex PCR reads with MiXCR, one row per CDR3 protein. The repertoire holds roughly 140,000 distinct CDR3 sequences, 94% seen once, with approximately 0.27% in the top ten. The source of this sequence is a human donor in good health. The chain carries TRBV19 and TRBJ1-1; the D is unclear. Source material: CD8+ T cells from PBMCs. CDR3 in amino acids: CASRAGSTEAFF. CDR3 bases: TGTGCCAGTAGGGCAGGAAGCACTGAAGCTTTCTTT.